The 11 T cell receptor beta chains given below trace back to one sample, sequenced in a study of TIL therapy for anti-PD-1-resistant metastatic lung cancer. Specified time point: pre-treatment sample, taken before nivolumab and TIL therapy. The libraries were made with immunoSEQ v3. TCRdb's copy holds only in-frame clones and misses some; the assay was immunoSEQ multiplex PCR. Of roughly 46,000 clones in the sample, approximately 86% were seen once. Sequences were derived from blood, sampled at baseline. These receptor sequences come from a person aged 25-85 years with non-small cell lung cancer.

The sample holds one count of this clone. The V gene is TRBV6-5, the J gene TRBJ1-4; 7 bases are shared with TRBD1. With V trimmed by 5 bases and J by 4 bases, 7 bases remained unmatched. The CDR3 extends over 15 amino acids. Germline V gives CDR1 MNHEY, CDR2 SVGAGI. CDR3 sequence reads: CASSRDRVNNEKLFF. The DNA of the CDR3 is TGTGCCAGCAGTCGAGACAGGGTTAATAATGAAAAACTGTTTTTT.

J is TRBJ2-7 and V is TRBV19, with a weak D call TRBD1 (5 bases). The CDR3 is made up of 12 amino acids. The germline V gene has CDR1 LNHDA and CDR2 SQIVND (reference sequence). V was cut by 4 bases and J by 5 bases, with 9 bases left in between. The DNA of the CDR3 is TGTGCCAGTAGTAAAATAGGGGACGAGCAGTACTTC. Its protein product is CASSKIGDEQYF.

This clone was counted a few times. CDR3 amino acids: CASSSSGGSNQPQHF. CDR3 bases: TGCGCCAGCAGCTCCTCAGGGGGCAGCAATCAGCCCCAGCATTTT. The chain recombines TRBV5-1 with TRBJ1-5; the match to TRBD1 covers 8 bases. The CDR3 covers 15 residues. Germline V CDR1 and CDR2: SGHRS, YFSETQ. The trim removed 3 bases at V and 1 base at J, leaving 3 bases unmatched.

The rearrangement links TRBV7-9 to TRBJ2-1, with 13 bases identical to TRBD2. The CDR3 loop spans 17 amino acids. The trim removed 4 bases at V and 0 bases at J, leaving 3 bases unmatched. The germline gives CDR1 SEHNR, CDR2 FQNEAQ (reference sequence). CDR3 nucleotides: TGTGCCAGCAGCTCCCGGACTAGCGGGAGCTCCTACAATGAGCAGTTCTTC. Amino acids: CASSSRTSGSSYNEQFF.

The genes are TRBV4-3 and TRBJ2-3; TRBD2 might be the D (7 bases). V was clipped by 1 base and J by 5 bases, with 16 bases between them. The CDR3 runs 16 residues. CDR1 and CDR2 from the germline V gene are LGHNA and YSLEER. Here the CDR3 reads CASSQAIEGGRDTQYF. The CDR3 nucleotides are TGCGCCAGCAGCCAAGCCATCGAGGGGGGGAGAGATACGCAGTATTTT.

The chain employs TRBV9 and TRBJ2-3, with TRBD2 matching 8 bases. The CDR3 runs 15 residues. Germline loops: CDR1 SGDLS, CDR2 YYNGEE. Losses at the gene ends were 4 bases for V and 4 bases for J; bases not matched to a gene: 8. CDR3 residues: CASSPLGGVADTQYF. The CDR3 region has the DNA TGTGCCAGCAGCCCCCTCGGGGGGGTCGCAGATACGCAGTATTTT.

Here the CDR3 reads CASSGSTSYEQYF. For the CDR3, the DNA is TGTGCCAGCAGCGGGAGCACCTCCTACGAGCAGTACTTC. The chain is built from TRBV7-9 and TRBJ2-7; perhaps TRBD2 as D (5 bases). Germline V gene data show CDR1 as SEHNR and CDR2 as FQNEAQ (reference sequence). The CDR3 is 13 residues long. The V end was cut by 5 bases, the J end by 0 bases, with 8 bases between.

V and J are TRBV19 and TRBJ2-1; D may be TRBD1 (6 bases). CDR3 length equals 19 residues. The V end lost 3 bases, the J end lost 6 bases, and 27 bases lay between the germline ends. CDR1 is LNHDA and CDR2 is SQIVND in the germline V gene (reference sequence). CDR3: CASSMIPNMVKAGANEQFF. The DNA for the CDR3 is TGTGCCAGTAGTATGATCCCCAATATGGTTAAGGCAGGGGCCAATGAGCAGTTCTTC. The full variable domain, completed using reference TRBV19 and TRBJ2-1, is DGGITQSPKYLFRKEGQNVTLSCEQNLNHDAMYWYRQDPGQGLRLIYYSQIVNDFQKGDIAEGYSVSREKKESFPLTVTSAQKNPTAFYLCASSMIPNMVKAGANEQFFGPGTRLTVL.

The V call is TRBV6-2 or TRBV6-3, the J call TRBJ2-5, with 8 nucleotides matching TRBD2. Trimming at V came to 4 bases and at J to 2 bases, leaving 3 bases not matched to a gene. Germline V gene sequence: CDR1 MNHEY, CDR2 SVGEGT. The length of the CDR3 is 14 residues. The CDR3: CASSSAGGQETQYF. Written as DNA, the CDR3 is TGTGCCAGCAGTTCTGCGGGAGGTCAAGAGACCCAGTACTTC.

The genes are TRBV14 and TRBJ1-1; TRBD1 aligns across 12 bases. CDR3 length: 14 amino acids. The V and J ends lost 8 bases and 5 bases, in that order; junction bases with no gene match: 6. Germline V gene data show CDR1 as SGHDN and CDR2 as FVKESK. CDR3 loop: CASRDRGLGTEAFF. The CDR3 DNA sequence: TGTGCCAGCCGGGACAGGGGGCTGGGTACTGAAGCTTTCTTT.

The chain combines TRBV5-1 with TRBJ2-5; weak D call: TRBD2 (6 bases). Trimming removed 4 bases at V and 2 bases at J, with 12 bases between. CDR3 length: 14 residues. The V gene's germline CDR1 is SGHRS and CDR2 YFSETQ. The CDR3 spells CASSPGTVQETQYF. CDR3 nucleotides: TGCGCCAGCAGCCCAGGGACTGTTCAAGAGACCCAGTACTTC. The entire variable domain, with the rest obtained from reference TRBV5-1 and TRBJ2-5, is as follows: KAGVTQTPRYLIKTRGQQVTLSCSPISGHRSVSWYQQTPGQGLQFLFEYFSETQRNKGNFPGRFSGRQFSNSRSEMNVSTLELGDSALYLCASSPGTVQETQYFGPGTRLLVL.